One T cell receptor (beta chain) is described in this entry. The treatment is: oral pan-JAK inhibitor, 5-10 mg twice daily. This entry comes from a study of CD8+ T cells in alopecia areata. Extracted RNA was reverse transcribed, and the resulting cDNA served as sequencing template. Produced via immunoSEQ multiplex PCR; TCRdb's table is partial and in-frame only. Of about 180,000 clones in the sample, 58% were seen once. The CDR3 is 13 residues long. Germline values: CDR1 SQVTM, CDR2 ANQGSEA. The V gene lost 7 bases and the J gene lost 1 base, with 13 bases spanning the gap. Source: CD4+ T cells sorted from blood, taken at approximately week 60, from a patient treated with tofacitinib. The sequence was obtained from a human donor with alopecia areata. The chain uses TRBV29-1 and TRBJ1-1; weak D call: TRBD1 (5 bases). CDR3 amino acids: CSASVTANTEAFF. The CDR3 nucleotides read TGCAGCGCCTCTGTGACAGCGAACACTGAAGCTTTCTTT.